One and the same sample provided the 28 T cell receptor beta chains below, sequenced in a study of T cells after yellow fever vaccination. TCRdb reprocessed the 5' RACE reads with MiXCR, giving one entry per CDR3 protein. The data contain fewer than 400,000 distinct CDR3 sequences, about 6.2% of them seen just once; the ten biggest clones take up approximately 16%. This sample comprised PBMCs, obtained 5 days after the yellow fever booster vaccination. These receptors were collected from a man younger than 40 who received the YFV17D yellow fever vaccine.

This clonotype was observed a handful of times. The genes are TRBV7-9 and TRBJ2-3; weak D call: TRBD2 (5 bases). Trimming left V 3 bases short and J 0 bases short, with 13 bases between. The germline V gene has CDR1 SEHNR and CDR2 FQNEAQ (reference sequence). The CDR3 contains 16 residues. The CDR3, as DNA: TGTGCCAGCAGCTTCAGTAGCCGGGGTAGCACAGATACGCAGTATTTT. Its translation is CASSFSSRGSTDTQYF.

This clonotype occurred a few times. The chain employs TRBV5-4 and TRBJ2-7, with D uncertain. The CDR3 has 14 residues. Germline-derived CDR1 and CDR2 are SGHNT and YYREEE (reference sequence). Deletions cut 2 bases from V and 1 base from J, with 10 bases between. CDR3 in DNA: TGTGCCAGCAGCTTAGACCAAAGTTCCTACGAGCAGTACTTC. Residues: CASSLDQSSYEQYF.

This clonotype occurred many times. The chain joins TRBV7-2 to TRBJ2-7; 11 nucleotides agree with TRBD1. The trim removed 1 base at V and 4 bases at J, leaving 3 bases unmatched. CDR1 is SGHTA, CDR2 FQGNSA, per germline. The CDR3 is 15 amino acids. The CDR3 nucleotides are TGTGCCAGCAGCTTAGTAGGGACAGGGGGATACGAGCAGTACTTC. Its protein is CASSLVGTGGYEQYF.

This chain joins TRBV5-4 and TRBJ2-5; weak D call: TRBD2 (6 bases). Per germline, CDR1 SGHNT and CDR2 YYREEE (reference sequence). V was shortened by 0 bases and J by 5 bases, with 11 bases between the two germline ends. CDR3 length: 14 amino acids. The CDR3 reads CASSLDSRGETQYF. In DNA, the CDR3 is TGTGCCAGCAGCTTGGACTCCCGGGGGGAGACCCAGTACTTC. The full variable domain, in which reference TRBV5-4 and TRBJ2-5 provide the parts outside the CDR3, is ETGVTQSPTHLIKTRGQQVTLRCSSQSGHNTVSWYQQALGQGPQFIFQYYREEENGRGNFPPRFSGLQFPNYSSELNVNALELDDSALYLCASSLDSRGETQYFGPGTRLLVL.

This clonotype was seen repeatedly, ten times or more. The chain uses TRBV5-1 and TRBJ2-2; D is undetermined. The germline V gene has CDR1 SGHRS and CDR2 YFSETQ. V lost 1 base to trimming and J lost 5 bases, with 6 bases between them. CDR3 length: 13 residues. The CDR3 here is CASSLLGTGELFF. CDR3 in DNA: TGCGCCAGCAGCTTGTTGGGTACCGGGGAGCTGTTTTTT.

This clonotype was observed many times. The genes are TRBV10-3 and TRBJ2-1, with D possibly matching TRBD2 (6 bases). Looked up from germline, CDR1 is ENHRY and CDR2 is SYGVKD. This CDR3 region has 14 residues. V lost 4 bases, J lost 1 base, and 8 bases lay in between. The CDR3: CAISVGGSYNEQFF. The CDR3 coding sequence is TGTGCCATCAGTGTGGGGGGATCCTACAATGAGCAGTTCTTC.

This rearrangement joins TRBV6-2 or TRBV6-3 to TRBJ2-7, with D perhaps TRBD2 (6 bases). From germline, CDR1 is MNHEY and CDR2 SVGEGT. The CDR3 extends over 14 amino acids. Trimming removed 0 bases from V and 4 bases from J, with 10 bases in between. This CDR3 reads CASSYSRRAYEQYF. DNA of the CDR3: TGTGCCAGCAGTTACTCTCGGAGGGCTTACGAGCAGTACTTC.

In this sample, this clonotype turned up a few times. This sequence joins TRBV7-8 and TRBJ2-3, with 11 bases fitting TRBD2. V gave up 4 bases and J gave up 5 bases; unmatched junction bases: 14. The germline gives CDR1 SGHVS, CDR2 FQNEAQ. The CDR3 sequence is 18 residues long. The CDR3, as DNA: TGTGCCAGCAGCTCAGGACTAGCGGGTGGAATCATGCAAGATACGCAGTATTTT. This translates into CASSSGLAGGIMQDTQYF.

This clonotype was detected ten times or more. V gene TRBV20-1 combines with J gene TRBJ2-7; D is possibly TRBD1 or TRBD2 (6 bases each). CDR1 is DFQATT, CDR2 SNEGSKA, per germline (reference sequence). The V and J ends lost 3 bases and 5 bases respectively, with 14 bases between them. The CDR3 is 13 residues long. The chain's CDR3 is CSASGAGGHEQYF. The CDR3 DNA is TGCAGTGCTAGCGGGGCCGGGGGCCACGAGCAGTACTTC.

The chain combines TRBV12-3 or TRBV12-4 with TRBJ2-7; 13 bases fit TRBD2. This CDR3 spans 15 amino acids. J was trimmed by 3 bases and V by 4 bases; bases with no gene match: 3. The DNA for the CDR3 is TGTGCCAGCAGTTCCGGGACTAGCGGGATCTACGAGCAGTACTTC. This sequence encodes CASSSGTSGIYEQYF.

This clonotype was counted ten times or more. The genes are TRBV27 and TRBJ2-7, with 7 bases fitting TRBD2. CDR1 is MNHEY, CDR2 SMNVEV, per germline (reference sequence). This CDR3 is 13 amino acids long. Losses at the gene ends were 6 bases for V and 0 bases for J; bases not matched to a gene: 2. The DNA for the CDR3 is TGTGCCAGCAGCCGGACTAGCTCCTACGAGCAGTACTTC. Its protein product is CASSRTSSYEQYF.

This chain links TRBV24-1 with TRBJ2-2; no clear D gene. Germline V gives CDR1 KGHDR, CDR2 SFDVKD. The CDR3 has 19 amino acids. V lost 3 bases and J lost 1, with 20 bases in between. CDR3 region: CATSDNTRTSFKNTGELFF. The CDR3 DNA sequence: TGTGCCACCAGTGATAATACACGGACCAGTTTCAAGAACACCGGGGAGCTGTTTTTT.

Many counts were recorded for this clonotype. V and J are TRBV6-5 and TRBJ2-4, with D perhaps TRBD1 (5 bases). With 0 bases removed from V and 0 bases from J, the gap between germline ends came to 9 bases. Germline CDR1 and CDR2: MNHEY and SVGAGI. CDR3 length equals 16 residues. CDR3 nucleotide sequence: TGTGCCAGCAGTTACTCGAGGCAGGGAGCCAAAAACATTCAGTACTTC. This codes for CASSYSRQGAKNIQYF.

The chain carries TRBV11-2 and TRBJ2-7; 7 bases line up with TRBD1. Germline CDR1 reads SGHAT; CDR2 reads FQNNGV. The junction had 19 bases not matched to a gene; V was cut back by 5 bases and J by 3 bases. This CDR3 is built from 18 residues. CDR3 DNA: TGTGCCAGCAGCCGAACGGGAATTGGGGGACAGAAAGGCTACGAGCAGTACTTC. Protein: CASSRTGIGGQKGYEQYF.

This clonotype turned up a few times. This chain connects TRBV4-3 to TRBJ2-1; possible D gene TRBD2, 6 bases. The germline V gene encodes CDR1 LGHNA and CDR2 YSLEER. Trimming took off 0 bases at V and 3 bases at J, with 15 bases between the two ends. This CDR3 has 17 amino acids. The CDR3 loop is CASSQDTLAPLYNEQFF. CDR3 DNA sequence: TGCGCCAGCAGCCAAGATACACTAGCCCCCCTCTACAATGAGCAGTTCTTC.

The rearrangement uses TRBV7-9 and TRBJ2-3, with 7 bases aligning to TRBD1. V lost 5 bases to trimming and J lost 3 bases; unmatched junction nucleotides: 5. The CDR3 totals 14 residues. Germline V gene lookup returns CDR1 SEHNR and CDR2 FQNEAQ (reference sequence). CDR3: CASSIQGSTDTQYF. In DNA, the CDR3 is TGTGCCAGCAGCATACAGGGGAGTACAGATACGCAGTATTTT. Combining the CDR3 with reference TRBV7-9 and TRBJ2-3 gives the whole variable domain DTGVSQNPRHKITKRGQNVTFRCDPISEHNRLYWYRQTLGQGPEFLTYFQNEAQLEKSRLLSDRFSAERPKGSFSTLEIQRTEQGDSAMYLCASSIQGSTDTQYFGPGTRLTVL.

The chain has TRBV24-1 and TRBJ2-1; no firm D call. The CDR3 sequence is 13 residues long. Trimming removed 2 bases from V and 3 bases from J, with 4 bases in between. From germline, CDR1 is KGHDR and CDR2 SFDVKD. The CDR3 is CATSDWDYNEQFF. The CDR3 region has the DNA TGTGCCACCAGTGATTGGGACTACAATGAGCAGTTCTTC.

This clonotype was seen a handful of times. This chain uses TRBV18 with TRBJ2-1, with 13 bases lining up with TRBD2. Germline values: CDR1 KGHSH, CDR2 LQKENI. J lost 4 bases, V lost 5 bases, and 5 bases had no gene match. CDR3 length: 16 amino acids. CDR3 bases: TGTGCCAGCTCAACGCTACTAGCGGGAGGGTACAATGAGCAGTTCTTC. Its protein product is CASSTLLAGGYNEQFF.

The chain is built from TRBV6-5 and TRBJ2-7, with 8 positions matching TRBD1. The germline CDR1 and CDR2 sequences are MNHEY and SVGAGI. With 4 bases clipped from V and 2 bases from J, the junction kept 13 bases outside the gene matches. The CDR3 has 17 amino acids. The CDR3, as DNA: TGTGCCAGCAGTTCCCGGGACAGGAGAAGAAAAGCCTACGAGCAGTACTTC. Its translation is CASSSRDRRRKAYEQYF.

This clonotype was observed a handful of times. The rearrangement joins TRBV25-1 to TRBJ2-5; D perhaps matches TRBD2 (5 bases). The V gene lost 6 bases and the J gene lost 5 bases, with 16 bases spanning the gap. The CDR3 has 14 amino acids. Germline V lookup: CDR1 MGHDK, CDR2 SYGVNS. In nucleotides, the CDR3 is TGTGCCAGCAGCCCAAGCGGATTCTGGGAGACCCAGTACTTC. As protein: CASSPSGFWETQYF.

Ten or more counts support this clonotype. The chain links TRBV29-1 to TRBJ2-5; either TRBD1 or TRBD2 may supply D (5 bases each). With 5 bases removed from V and 4 bases from J, the gap between germline ends came to 11 bases. This CDR3 has 12 residues. Germline lookup yields CDR1 SQVTM and CDR2 ANQGSEA. CDR3 in DNA: TGCAGCGTTTCTGAGGGGCTAGAGACCCAGTACTTC. Translating gives CSVSEGLETQYF.

This clonotype occurred many times. The rearrangement uses TRBV20-1 and TRBJ2-1, with 12 bases identical to TRBD2. CDR1 and CDR2 (germline): DFQATT, SNEGSKA (reference sequence). The junction had 12 bases not matched to a gene; V was cut back by 1 base and J by 8 bases. This CDR3 region has 17 residues. The CDR3 sequence is CSARVRLAGGPVYEQFF. The CDR3 DNA reads TGCAGTGCTAGAGTACGTCTAGCGGGAGGGCCTGTCTATGAGCAGTTCTTC.

This clonotype was seen more than once but under ten times. The chain links TRBV29-1 to TRBJ2-2; no firm D call. Germline V CDR1 and CDR2: SQVTM, ANQGSEA. The CDR3 has 13 residues. The V end lost 4 bases, the J end lost 4 bases, and 10 bases lay between the germline ends. The CDR3 coding sequence is TGCAGCGTTGTTTCCGGGCGCACCGGGGAGCTGTTTTTT. Translated, it gives CSVVSGRTGELFF.

The chain carries TRBV6-1 and TRBJ2-7; either TRBD1 or TRBD2 may fit D (5 bases each). The CDR3 sequence is 15 residues long. The V end lost 6 bases, the J end lost 2 bases, and 17 bases lay between the germline ends. In germline, CDR1 is MNHNS, CDR2 SASEGT. CDR3 in amino acids: CASSTGMDTPYEQYF. CDR3 in DNA: TGTGCCAGCAGCACCGGGATGGACACGCCCTACGAGCAGTACTTC.

The V and J genes are TRBV18 and TRBJ2-7; D tentatively fits TRBD1 or TRBD2 (5 bases each). The V end was cut by 3 bases, the J end by 6 bases, with 15 bases between. This CDR3 is 14 amino acids long. In germline, CDR1 is KGHSH, CDR2 LQKENI. The CDR3 loop is CASSPSVRGGEQYF. The CDR3 DNA is TGTGCCAGCTCACCCTCGGTGCGTGGGGGCGAGCAGTACTTC.

This clonotype was recorded a few times. The rearrangement uses TRBV20-1 and TRBJ2-1, with D perhaps TRBD2 (5 bases). Germline assignment: CDR1 DFQATT and CDR2 SNEGSKA (reference sequence). The CDR3 totals 14 residues. The V gene lost 6 bases and the J gene lost 0 bases, with 12 bases spanning the gap. The CDR3 region has the DNA TGCAGTGCCGCGGGCTCAAGCTCCTACAATGAGCAGTTCTTC. Translating it yields CSAAGSSSYNEQFF.

The V call is TRBV5-5, the J call TRBJ2-5, with D possibly being TRBD1 (5 bases). The V end lost 3 bases, the J end lost 3 bases, and 9 bases lay between the germline ends. Germline V CDR1 and CDR2: SGHKS, YYEKEE (reference sequence). The CDR3 is 13 amino acids. The CDR3 here is CASSYLGEETQYF. DNA for the CDR3: TGTGCCAGCAGCTACTTAGGGGAAGAGACCCAGTACTTC.

Here the CDR3 DNA reads TGTGCCAGCAGCTCCAGGCCTAGCGGGAGTGTCGGGGAGCTGTTTTTT. Protein: CASSSRPSGSVGELFF. This chain links TRBV5-6 with TRBJ2-2; 10 bases map to TRBD2. After removal of 3 bases from V and 7 bases from J, the junction contained 9 bases not matched to a gene. Germline V lookup: CDR1 SGHDT, CDR2 YYEEEE. The CDR3 is made up of 16 amino acids. Supplemented by reference TRBV5-6 and TRBJ2-2, the full variable domain reads DAGVTQSPTHLIKTRGQQVTLRCSPKSGHDTVSWYQQALGQGPQFIFQYYEEEERQRGNFPDRFSGHQFPNYSSELNVNALLLGDSALYLCASSSRPSGSVGELFFGEGSRLTVL.